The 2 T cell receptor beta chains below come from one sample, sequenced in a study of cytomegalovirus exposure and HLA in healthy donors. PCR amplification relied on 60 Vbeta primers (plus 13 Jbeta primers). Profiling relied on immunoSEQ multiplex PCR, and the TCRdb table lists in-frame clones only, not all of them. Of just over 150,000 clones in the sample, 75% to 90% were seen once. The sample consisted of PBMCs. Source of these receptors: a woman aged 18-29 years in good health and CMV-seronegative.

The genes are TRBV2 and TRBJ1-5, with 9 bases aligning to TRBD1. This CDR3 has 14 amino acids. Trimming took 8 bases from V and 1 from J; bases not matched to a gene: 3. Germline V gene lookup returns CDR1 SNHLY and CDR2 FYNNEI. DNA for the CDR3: TGTGCCAGCGGACAGGGGATAAGCAATCAGCCCCAGCATTTT. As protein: CASGQGISNQPQHF.

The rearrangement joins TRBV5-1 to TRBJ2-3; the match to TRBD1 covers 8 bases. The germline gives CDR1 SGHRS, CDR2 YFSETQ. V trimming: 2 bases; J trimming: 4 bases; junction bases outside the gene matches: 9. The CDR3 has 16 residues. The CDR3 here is CASSLAQGASADTQYF. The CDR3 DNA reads TGCGCCAGCAGCTTAGCGCAGGGGGCTAGCGCAGATACGCAGTATTTT.